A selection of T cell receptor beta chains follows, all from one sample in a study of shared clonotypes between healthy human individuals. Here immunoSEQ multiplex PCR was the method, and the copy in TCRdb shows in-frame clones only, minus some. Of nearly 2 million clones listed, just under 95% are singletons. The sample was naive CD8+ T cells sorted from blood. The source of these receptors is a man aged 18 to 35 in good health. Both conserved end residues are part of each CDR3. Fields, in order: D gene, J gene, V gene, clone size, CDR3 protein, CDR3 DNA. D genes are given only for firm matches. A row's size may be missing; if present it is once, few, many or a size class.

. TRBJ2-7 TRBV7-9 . CASSLFGERESYEQYF TGTGCCAGCAGCCTCTTTGGGGAACGGGAATCCTACGAGCAGTACTTC
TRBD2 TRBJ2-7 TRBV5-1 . CASSSGLAGGYEQYF TGCGCCAGCAGCTCCGGACTAGCGGGAGGCTACGAGCAGTACTTC
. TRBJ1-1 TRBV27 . CASSYGNTEAFF TGTGCCAGCAGTTACGGGAACACTGAAGCTTTCTTT
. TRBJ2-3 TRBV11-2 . CASSLDRTTATDTQYF TGTGCCAGCAGCTTAGACCGGACAACCGCCACAGATACGCAGTATTTT
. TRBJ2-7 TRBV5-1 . CASSSGTPNEQYF TGCGCCAGCAGCTCCGGGACCCCGAACGAGCAGTACTTC
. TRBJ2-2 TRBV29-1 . CSALDRNKNTGELFF TGCAGCGCCCTCGACAGGAATAAAAACACCGGGGAGCTGTTTTTT
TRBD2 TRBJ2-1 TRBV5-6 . CASSLAGGLATNEQFF TGTGCCAGCAGCTTGGCTGGGGGACTAGCCACGAATGAGCAGTTCTTC
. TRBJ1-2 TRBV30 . CAWNNIVGGYGYTF TGTGCCTGGAATAATATTGTGGGTGGCTATGGCTACACCTTC
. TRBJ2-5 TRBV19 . CAISPDSGETQYF TGTGCCATAAGTCCGGATAGTGGGGAGACCCAGTACTTC
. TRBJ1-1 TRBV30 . CAWGVGGTEAFF TGTGCCTGGGGGGTAGGGGGCACTGAAGCTTTCTTT
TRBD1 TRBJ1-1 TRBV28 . CASSLVFGQGETEAFF TGTGCCAGCAGTTTAGTTTTCGGACAGGGAGAAACTGAAGCTTTCTTT
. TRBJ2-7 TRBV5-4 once CASSFQGGSPYEQYF TGTGCCAGCAGCTTCCAGGGCGGTTCTCCCTACGAGCAGTACTTC
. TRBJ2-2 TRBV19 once CASSYLALTGELFF TGTGCCAGTAGTTATCTAGCGTTAACCGGGGAGCTGTTTTTT
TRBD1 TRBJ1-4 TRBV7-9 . CASSLAGQGDEKLFF TGTGCCAGCAGCTTAGCAGGACAGGGGGATGAAAAACTGTTTTTT
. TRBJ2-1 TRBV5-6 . CASSFIRGAIEQFF TGTGCCAGCAGCTTCATAAGGGGTGCTATTGAGCAGTTCTTC
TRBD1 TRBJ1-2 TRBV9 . CASSEISEHRGLYGYTF TGTGCCAGCAGCGAAATTTCTGAACACAGGGGGCTGTATGGCTACACCTTC
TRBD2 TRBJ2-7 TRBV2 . CASSEAGLADYEQYF TGTGCCAGCAGTGAAGCGGGGCTAGCGGACTACGAGCAGTACTTC
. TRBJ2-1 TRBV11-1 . CASSLAVAGYNEQFF TGTGCCAGCAGCTTAGCTGTCGCGGGGTACAATGAGCAGTTCTTC
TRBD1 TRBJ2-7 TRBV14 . CASSRTGQGAYEQYF TGTGCCAGCAGCCGGACGGGACAGGGGGCCTACGAGCAGTACTTC
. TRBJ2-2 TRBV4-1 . CASSQWMNTGELFF TGCGCCAGCAGCCAATGGATGAACACCGGGGAGCTGTTTTTT
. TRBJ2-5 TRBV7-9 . CASSLVREETQYF TGTGCCAGCAGCTTAGTCCGGGAAGAGACCCAGTACTTC
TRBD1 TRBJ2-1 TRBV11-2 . CASSPKGTGGLNEQFF TGTGCCAGCAGCCCTAAGGGGACAGGGGGCCTCAATGAGCAGTTCTTC
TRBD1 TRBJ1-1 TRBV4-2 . CASSARQGVNTEAFF TGTGCCAGCAGCGCCCGACAGGGGGTGAACACTGAAGCTTTCTTT
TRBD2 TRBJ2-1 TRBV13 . CASSYSGGFGSEQFF TGTGCCAGCAGCTATAGCGGGGGATTCGGCAGTGAGCAGTTCTTC
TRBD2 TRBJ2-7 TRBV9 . CASSPQRGLAYEQYF TGTGCCAGCAGCCCTCAGCGGGGTCTCGCCTACGAGCAGTACTTC
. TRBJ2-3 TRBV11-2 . CASSFPTDTQYF TGTGCCAGCAGCTTTCCCACAGATACGCAGTATTTT
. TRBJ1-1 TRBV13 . CASSLDGGQFTEAFF TGTGCCAGCAGCTTAGATGGCGGCCAATTCACTGAAGCTTTCTTT
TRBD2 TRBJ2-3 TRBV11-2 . CASQGLAGVGSTDTQYF TGTGCCAGTCAGGGACTAGCGGGAGTGGGGAGCACAGATACGCAGTATTTT
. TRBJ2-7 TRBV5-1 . CASSLNLDEQYF TGCGCCAGCAGTTTGAATTTGGACGAGCAGTACTTC
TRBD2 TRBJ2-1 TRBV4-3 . CASSQAASGRDEQFF TGCGCCAGCAGCCAAGCCGCTAGCGGGCGGGATGAGCAGTTCTTC
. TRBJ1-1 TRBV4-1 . CASSQGGGVMNTEAFF TGCGCCAGCAGCCAGGGGGGGGGCGTAATGAACACTGAAGCTTTCTTT
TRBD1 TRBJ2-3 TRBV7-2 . CASSFRTGPRTDTQYF TGTGCCAGCAGCTTCCGGACAGGGCCCCGCACAGATACGCAGTATTTT
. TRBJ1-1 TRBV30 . CAWSFQTGVAFF TGTGCCTGGAGTTTTCAGACAGGCGTAGCTTTCTTT
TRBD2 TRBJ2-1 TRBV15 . CATSITSGIYNEQFF TGTGCCACCAGCATTACTAGCGGAATATACAATGAGCAGTTCTTC
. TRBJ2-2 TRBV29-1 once CSVEGGDTGELFF TGCAGCGTTGAAGGGGGAGACACCGGGGAGCTGTTTTTT
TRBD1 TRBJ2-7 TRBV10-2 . CASSARDRGIWEQYF TGCGCCAGCAGCGCACGAGACAGGGGGATTTGGGAGCAGTACTTC
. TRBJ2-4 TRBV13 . CASSLRGAKNIQYF TGTGCCAGCAGCTTACGGGGGGCCAAAAACATTCAGTACTTC
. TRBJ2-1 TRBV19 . CASSGTVNNEQFF TGTGCCAGTTCCGGGACGGTGAACAATGAGCAGTTCTTC
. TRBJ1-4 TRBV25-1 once CASSPRRGGNEKLFF TGTGCCAGCAGCCCCAGGAGGGGAGGTAATGAAAAACTGTTTTTT
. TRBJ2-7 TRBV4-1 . CASSQVHGSYEQYF TGCGCCAGCAGCCAAGTCCACGGATCCTACGAGCAGTACTTC
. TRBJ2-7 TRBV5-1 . CASSYNQGGEQYF TGCGCCAGCAGCTACAACCAGGGGGGCGAGCAGTACTTC
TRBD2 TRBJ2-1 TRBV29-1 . CSVPLAGTLFF TGCAGCGTTCCTCTAGCGGGAACCCTGTTCTTC
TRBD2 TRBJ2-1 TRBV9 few CASSVGLGREYSEQFF TGTGCCAGCAGCGTAGGCCTCGGGCGGGAGTATTCTGAGCAGTTCTTC
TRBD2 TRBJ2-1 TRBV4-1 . CASSQVERGVSEQFF TGCGCCAGCAGCCAAGTCGAGCGGGGGGTGAGTGAGCAGTTCTTC
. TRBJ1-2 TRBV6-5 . CASSYPEGGAYGYTF TGTGCCAGCAGTTACCCCGAGGGGGGAGCGTATGGCTACACCTTC
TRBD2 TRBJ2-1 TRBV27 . CASSSRLAGNEQFF TGTGCCAGCAGTTCGAGACTAGCGGGGAATGAGCAGTTCTTC
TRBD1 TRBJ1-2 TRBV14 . CASSQTGGNYGYTF TGTGCCAGCAGCCAGACAGGGGGAAACTATGGCTACACCTTC
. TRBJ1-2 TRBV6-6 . CASSYDTGNGYTF TGTGCCAGCAGTTACGACACCGGGAACGGCTACACCTTC
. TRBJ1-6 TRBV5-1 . CASSLAGTGTYNSPLHF TGCGCCAGCAGCTTGGCCGGCACTGGAACGTATAATTCACCCCTCCACTTT
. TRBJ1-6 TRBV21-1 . CASSKEVGASYNSPLHF TGTGCCAGCAGCAAAGAGGTCGGGGCTTCCTATAATTCACCCCTCCACTTT
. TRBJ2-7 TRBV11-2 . CASSWVGGYEQYF TGTGCCAGCAGCTGGGTGGGGGGCTACGAGCAGTACTTC
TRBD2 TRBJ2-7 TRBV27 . CASNWTFWEGGYEQYF TGTGCCAGCAATTGGACTTTCTGGGAGGGAGGCTACGAGCAGTACTTC
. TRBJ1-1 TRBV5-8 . CASSQGRMNTEAFF TGTGCCAGCAGCCAGGGACGGATGAACACTGAAGCTTTCTTT
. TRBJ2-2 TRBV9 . CASSPHWVSNTGELFF TGTGCCAGCAGCCCCCATTGGGTCTCGAACACCGGGGAGCTGTTTTTT